This TCR beta chain was captured in a study of blood T cell repertoires in COVID-19. About the study: Researchers got acute and convalescent COVID-19 samples from the United States, Italy and Spain. From T cells, B-cell-depleted T cells, or PBMCs came the material, which was cDNA or gDNA.

Repertoires were generated with immunoSEQ multiplex PCR, while TCRdb's copy carries only in-frame clones and drops some. The sample holds approximately 250,000 clones, approximately 90% seen once. This clone was seen just once. In germline, CDR1 is SGHNT, CDR2 YYREEE (reference sequence). V was pared by 3 bases and J by 5 bases, with 4 bases of the junction left unmatched. CDR3 length: 14 residues. The sequencing sample was made of PBMCs or T cells enriched from blood (not recorded which). The receptor's source is a woman aged 25 to 39 with acute COVID-19. The chain carries TRBV5-4 and TRBJ2-5, with 10 bases fitting TRBD1. The CDR3 DNA follows: TGTGCCAGCAGCTACGGGACAGGGGTGGAGACCCAGTACTTC. As protein: CASSYGTGVETQYF.